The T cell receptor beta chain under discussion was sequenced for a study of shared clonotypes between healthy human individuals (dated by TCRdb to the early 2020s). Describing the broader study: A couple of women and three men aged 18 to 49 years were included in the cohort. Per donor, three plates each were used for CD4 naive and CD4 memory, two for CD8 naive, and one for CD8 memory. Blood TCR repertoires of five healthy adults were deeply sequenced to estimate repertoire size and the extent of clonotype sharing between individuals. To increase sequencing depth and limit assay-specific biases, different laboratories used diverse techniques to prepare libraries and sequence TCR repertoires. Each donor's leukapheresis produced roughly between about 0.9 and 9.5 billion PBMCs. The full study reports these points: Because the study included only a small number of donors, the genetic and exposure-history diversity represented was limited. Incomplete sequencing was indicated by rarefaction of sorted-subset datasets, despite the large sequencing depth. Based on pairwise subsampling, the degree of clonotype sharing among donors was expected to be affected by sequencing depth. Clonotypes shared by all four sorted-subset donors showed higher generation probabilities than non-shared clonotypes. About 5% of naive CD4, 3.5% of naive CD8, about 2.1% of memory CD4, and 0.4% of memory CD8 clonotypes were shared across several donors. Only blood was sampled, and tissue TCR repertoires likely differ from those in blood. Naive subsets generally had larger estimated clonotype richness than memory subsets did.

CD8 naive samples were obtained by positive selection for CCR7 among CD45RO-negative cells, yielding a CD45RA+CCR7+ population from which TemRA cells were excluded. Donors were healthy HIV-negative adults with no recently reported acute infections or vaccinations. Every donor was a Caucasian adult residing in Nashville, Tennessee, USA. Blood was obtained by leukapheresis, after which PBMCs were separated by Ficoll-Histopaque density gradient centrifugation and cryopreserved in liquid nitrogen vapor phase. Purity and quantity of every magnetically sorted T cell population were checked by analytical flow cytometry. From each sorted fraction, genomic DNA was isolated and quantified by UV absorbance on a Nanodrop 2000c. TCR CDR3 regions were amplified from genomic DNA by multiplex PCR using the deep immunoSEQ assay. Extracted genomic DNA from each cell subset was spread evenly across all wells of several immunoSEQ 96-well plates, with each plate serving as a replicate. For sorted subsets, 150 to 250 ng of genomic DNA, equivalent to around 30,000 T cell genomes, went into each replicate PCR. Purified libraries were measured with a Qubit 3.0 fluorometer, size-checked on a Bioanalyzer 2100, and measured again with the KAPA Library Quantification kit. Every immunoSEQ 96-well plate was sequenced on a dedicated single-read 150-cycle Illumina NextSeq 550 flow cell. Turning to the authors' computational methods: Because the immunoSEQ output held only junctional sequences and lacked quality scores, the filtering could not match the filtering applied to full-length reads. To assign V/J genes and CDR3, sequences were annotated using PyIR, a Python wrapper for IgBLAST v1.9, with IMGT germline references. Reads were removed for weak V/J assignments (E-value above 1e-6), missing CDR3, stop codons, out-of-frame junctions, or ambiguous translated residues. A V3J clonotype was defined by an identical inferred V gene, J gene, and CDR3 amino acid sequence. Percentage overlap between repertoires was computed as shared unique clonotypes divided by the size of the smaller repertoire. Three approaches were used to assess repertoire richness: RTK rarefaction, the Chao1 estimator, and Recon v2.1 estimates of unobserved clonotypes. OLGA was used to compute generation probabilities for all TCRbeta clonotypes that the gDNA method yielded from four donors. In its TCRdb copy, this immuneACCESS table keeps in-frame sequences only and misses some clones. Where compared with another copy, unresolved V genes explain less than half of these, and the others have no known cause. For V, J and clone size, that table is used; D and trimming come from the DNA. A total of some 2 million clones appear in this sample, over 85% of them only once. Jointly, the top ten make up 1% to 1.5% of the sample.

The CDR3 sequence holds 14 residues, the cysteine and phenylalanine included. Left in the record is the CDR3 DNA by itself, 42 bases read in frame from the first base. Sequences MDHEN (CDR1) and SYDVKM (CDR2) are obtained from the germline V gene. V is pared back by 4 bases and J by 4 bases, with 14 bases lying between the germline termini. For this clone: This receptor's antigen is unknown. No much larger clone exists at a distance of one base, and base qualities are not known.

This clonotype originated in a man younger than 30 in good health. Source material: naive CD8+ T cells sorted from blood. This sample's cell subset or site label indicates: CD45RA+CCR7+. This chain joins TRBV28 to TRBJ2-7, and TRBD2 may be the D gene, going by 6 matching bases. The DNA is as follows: TGTGCCAGCAGTTGGGGCGGGGTAATGTACGAGCAGTACTTC. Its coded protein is CASSWGGVMYEQYF.